The rows below give T cell receptor beta chains drawn from one sample of a study of blood T cell repertoires in COVID-19. Data came from immunoSEQ multiplex PCR; TCRdb stores just in-frame clones and leaves some out. Here the sample spans 250,000 or so clones, about 90% being singletons. Material for sequencing was peripheral blood. The receptor set was obtained from a woman in her sixties with acute or convalescent COVID-19. The CDR3 runs from the conserved cysteine through the conserved F or W. The D gene is left open where the match is weak. The size field is filled for only some rows; it gives once, few, many or a size class.

.	TRBV15	.	TRBJ2-1	CATSRDVGSSYNEQFF	TGTGCCACCAGCAGAGATGTGGGGAGCTCCTACAATGAGCAGTTCTTC
.	TRBV15	.	TRBJ2-4	CATLAPGVGEAKNIQYF	TGTGCCACTTTAGCACCAGGGGTTGGTGAGGCCAAAAACATTCAGTACTTC
.	TRBV12-5	.	TRBJ1-1	CASGLSGGMNTEAFF	TGTGCTAGTGGTTTGTCGGGAGGGATGAACACTGAAGCTTTCTTT
.	TRBV18	.	TRBJ1-1	CASSPSGVRNTEAFF	TGTGCCAGCTCACCCTCGGGGGTCAGGAACACTGAAGCTTTCTTT
.	TRBV7-9	.	TRBJ1-4	CASSLESRASEKLFF	TGTGCCAGCAGCTTAGAATCCAGGGCCAGTGAAAAACTGTTTTTT
.	TRBV6-2/TRBV6-3	.	TRBJ2-1	CASTPPGGRMTNEQFF	TGTGCCAGCACCCCTCCCGGGGGGCGGATGACCAATGAGCAGTTCTTC
TRBD1	TRBV7-9	.	TRBJ1-1	CASSLSRTGNTEAFF	TGTGCCAGCAGCTTATCCCGGACAGGAAACACTGAAGCTTTCTTT
.	TRBV7-9	.	TRBJ1-4	CASTRTDPEKLFF	TGTGCCAGCACTCGGACAGATCCAGAAAAACTGTTTTTT
.	TRBV27	few	TRBJ2-5	CASSFRMLRAGPQETQYF	TGTGCCAGCAGTTTTCGGATGCTCCGCGCAGGGCCCCAAGAGACCCAGTACTTC
TRBD2	TRBV2	.	TRBJ2-5	CASSERLAGETQYF	TGTGCCAGCAGTGAACGTCTAGCGGGGGAGACCCAGTACTTC